Each of the 13 T cell receptor beta chains below was sequenced from the same sample in a study of blood T cell repertoires in COVID-19. Assay used: immunoSEQ multiplex PCR; TCRdb lists only in-frame clones, some missing. Of some 280,000 clones listed, roughly 80% are singletons. The sequenced sample was peripheral blood. The receptors were sampled from a woman aged 45-65 years with active or convalescent COVID-19.

This clone appeared once. V is TRBV30 and J is TRBJ2-1; 9 bases fit TRBD2. Germline V gives CDR1 GTSNPN, CDR2 SVGIG (reference sequence). This CDR3 is 14 amino acids long. After removal of 3 bases from V and 5 bases from J, the junction contained 5 bases not matched to a gene. The CDR3 nucleotides are TGTGCCTGGAGCGTAGCGGGAGTGCACAATGAGCAGTTCTTC. Translation gives CAWSVAGVHNEQFF.

The rearrangement uses TRBV6-1 and TRBJ1-6; D unresolved. Germline V lookup: CDR1 MNHNS, CDR2 SASEGT. The CDR3 is made up of 16 amino acids. Trimming stripped 0 bases from V and 3 bases from J, with 9 bases between. The CDR3 nucleotides are TGTGCCAGCAGTGAAGCGTCTCCGGGCTATAATTCACCCCTCCACTTT. Protein: CASSEASPGYNSPLHF.

The V and J genes are TRBV20-1 and TRBJ2-3, with TRBD2 matching 8 bases. CDR1 and CDR2 from the germline V gene are DFQATT and SNEGSKA (reference sequence). The V and J ends lost 5 bases and 13 bases, in that order; junction bases with no gene match: 8. The CDR3 totals 11 residues. Written as DNA, the CDR3 is TGCAGTGCTGAGATAGCGGGATCAAAGTATTTT. Translating gives CSAEIAGSKYF.

The rearrangement links TRBV3-1 (or the pseudogene TRBV3-2) to TRBJ1-1; D is possibly TRBD1 (6 bases). This CDR3 comprises 14 residues. Trimming left V 4 bases short and J 1 base short, with 10 bases between. The V gene's germline CDR1 is LGHDT and CDR2 YNNKEL (reference sequence). CDR3 amino acids: CASSREQGNTEAFF. Here the CDR3 DNA reads TGTGCCAGCAGCCGAGAACAGGGGAACACTGAAGCTTTCTTT.

This clone has just a few counts. This chain links TRBV10-1 with TRBJ2-1; 14 bases agree with TRBD2. Trimming cost V 5 bases and J 8 bases; bases outside gene matches: 8. CDR1 is WNHNN and CDR2 is SYGVQD in the germline V gene (reference sequence). This CDR3 comprises 16 residues. CDR3 residues: CASSPPGTSGSDEQFF. The CDR3 DNA sequence: TGCGCCAGCAGTCCTCCCGGGACTAGCGGGAGCGATGAGCAGTTCTTC.

The rearrangement uses TRBV5-5 and TRBJ1-1, with D possibly TRBD1 on 6 matching bases. The CDR3 is 16 residues long. Trimming removed 1 base from V and 1 base from J, with 14 bases in between. CDR1 SGHKS and CDR2 YYEKEE come from the germline V gene (reference sequence). This chain's CDR3 is CASSLLTGFRNTEAFF. The DNA for the CDR3 is TGTGCCAGCAGCTTGCTAACAGGGTTTCGGAACACTGAAGCTTTCTTT.

The V and J genes are TRBV25-1 and TRBJ2-2, with D perhaps TRBD2 (6 bases). Between the trimmed V and J ends, which lost 1 base and 4 bases, there was a span of 13 bases. The CDR3 loop spans 16 amino acids. Germline V lookup: CDR1 MGHDK, CDR2 SYGVNS. CDR3 region: CASSEWGERTTGELFF. CDR3 sequence (DNA): TGTGCCAGCAGTGAATGGGGGGAAAGAACCACCGGGGAGCTGTTTTTT. Full variable domain (remainder filled in from reference TRBV25-1 and TRBJ2-2): EADIYQTPRYLVIGTGKKITLECSQTMGHDKMYWYQQDPGMELHLIHYSYGVNSTEKGDLSSESTVSRIRTEHFPLTLESARPSHTSQYLCASSEWGERTTGELFFGEGSRLTVL.

The chain links TRBV2 to TRBJ2-1; TRBD2 agrees at 11 bases. J was trimmed by 4 bases and V by 1 base; bases with no gene match: 6. The CDR3 covers 17 residues. Germline loops: CDR1 SNHLY, CDR2 FYNNEI. CDR3 protein: CASSEVGTSGLYNEQFF. CDR3 nucleotide sequence: TGTGCCAGCAGTGAAGTCGGGACTAGCGGCTTGTACAATGAGCAGTTCTTC. Complete variable domain (other parts from reference TRBV2 and TRBJ2-1): EPEVTQTPSHQVTQMGQEVILRCVPISNHLYFYWYRQILGQKVEFLVSFYNNEISEKSEIFDDQFSVERPDGSNFTLKIRSTKLEDSAMYFCASSEVGTSGLYNEQFFGPGTRLTVL.

This clone occurred once. The chain has TRBV30 and TRBJ1-5; weak D call: TRBD1 (5 bases). Germline values: CDR1 GTSNPN, CDR2 SVGIG (reference sequence). The ends were cut back, 1 base at V and 6 bases at J, with 10 bases in the middle. The CDR3 spans 13 residues. The CDR3 is CAWSEGSGQPQHF. CDR3 nucleotides: TGTGCCTGGAGTGAGGGGTCGGGTCAGCCCCAGCATTTT.

This clone was counted a single time. V and J are TRBV7-8 and TRBJ2-2; maybe TRBD1 (6 bases). Between the trimmed V and J ends, which lost 3 bases and 6 bases, there was a span of 11 bases. CDR3 length: 14 residues. The germline V gene has CDR1 SGHVS and CDR2 FQNEAQ. The CDR3 region has the DNA TGTGCCAGCAGCTTCCTACAGGGTTCCGGGGAGCTGTTTTTT. Translating it yields CASSFLQGSGELFF.

The chain has TRBV5-1 and TRBJ2-3; D is undetermined. This CDR3 contains 14 residues. Trimming took 2 bases from V and 1 from J, leaving 8 bases between them. CDR1 is SGHRS, CDR2 YFSETQ, per germline. The CDR3 is CASSFPGGTDTQYF. In DNA, the CDR3 is TGCGCCAGCAGCTTCCCCGGAGGCACAGATACGCAGTATTTT. The full variable domain, completed using reference TRBV5-1 and TRBJ2-3, is KAGVTQTPRYLIKTRGQQVTLSCSPISGHRSVSWYQQTPGQGLQFLFEYFSETQRNKGNFPGRFSGRQFSNSRSEMNVSTLELGDSALYLCASSFPGGTDTQYFGPGTRLTVL.

The chain combines TRBV20-1 with TRBJ2-7, with D perhaps given as TRBD1 or TRBD2 (6 bases each). Germline V CDR1 and CDR2: DFQATT, SNEGSKA (reference sequence). Trimming shortened V by 3 bases and J by 3 bases, and 15 bases separated the two germline ends. CDR3 length equals 14 residues. The DNA of the CDR3 is TGCAGTGCTAGTGGAGGGGGTGTCGTCTACGAGCAGTACTTC. Protein product: CSASGGGVVYEQYF.

The genes are TRBV6-5 and TRBJ1-2; TRBD1 might be the D (6 bases). V was shortened by 2 bases and J by 6 bases, with 16 bases between the two germline ends. Germline CDR1 and CDR2: MNHEY and SVGAGI. The CDR3 is 15 residues long. The CDR3 DNA sequence: TGTGCCAGCAGTTACCATCGAGTAGGGGGAGATGGCTACACCTTC. Protein product: CASSYHRVGGDGYTF.